A single sample is the source of the 28 T cell receptor beta chains below, sequenced in a study of breast tumors, draining lymph nodes, adjacent tissues. MiXCR was run by TCRdb on the multiplex PCR reads, yielding one entry per CDR3 protein. The sample holds fewer than 80,000 distinct CDR3 sequences, 40% to 55% seen once. The source material was breast tumor tissue. These receptor sequences come from a female donor with breast cancer. Some clones in this sample may be carry-over from other donors' samples.

This clonotype was seen a single time. The chain couples TRBV13 to TRBJ2-5; D may be TRBD1 or TRBD2 (8 bases each). V was cut by 0 bases and J by 4 bases, with 18 bases left in between. The germline V gene encodes CDR1 PRHDT and CDR2 FYEKMQ (reference sequence). This CDR3 is 17 amino acids long. CDR3 amino acids: CASSLGTGVAGLETQYF. CDR3 nucleotides: TGTGCCAGCAGCTTAGGGACAGGGGTAGCGGGGTTAGAGACCCAGTACTTC.

This clonotype has ten or more counts. The V and J genes are TRBV5-1 and TRBJ2-3, with 12 bases aligning to TRBD2. Trimming at V came to 4 bases and at J to 3 bases, leaving 15 bases not matched to a gene. Germline CDR1 SGHRS, CDR2 YFSETQ. The CDR3 is made up of 19 amino acids. The CDR3 loop is CASSLSLLAGGLVTDTQYF. The CDR3 DNA is TGCGCCAGCAGCCTAAGCCTCCTAGCGGGGGGGCTGGTTACAGATACGCAGTATTTT.

The sample holds many counts of this clonotype. CDR3 residues: CASSQVGASGTSKIHEQYF. CDR3 sequence (DNA): TGTGCCAGCAGCCAAGTAGGGGCATCCGGGACTAGTAAAATCCACGAGCAGTACTTC. The chain uses TRBV4-2 and TRBJ2-7; 8 bases match TRBD2. This CDR3 is built from 19 residues. V gave up 1 base and J gave up 5 bases; unmatched junction bases: 19. CDR1 is LGHNA, CDR2 YNFKEQ, per germline.

The genes are TRBV20-1 and TRBJ2-3; 13 positions agree with TRBD2. J lost 0 bases, V lost 2 bases, and 8 bases had no gene match. This CDR3 comprises 18 residues. The germline gives CDR1 DFQATT, CDR2 SNEGSKA (reference sequence). CDR3 nucleotide sequence: TGCAGTGCTAGATTACCGGGACTAGCGGGATCTAGCACAGATACGCAGTATTTT. This translates into CSARLPGLAGSSTDTQYF.

This clonotype was recorded at least ten times. J is TRBJ2-7 and V is TRBV6-5, with 8 positions matching TRBD1. Germline loops: CDR1 MNHEY, CDR2 SVGAGI. J was trimmed by 2 bases and V by 4 bases; bases with no gene match: 7. The CDR3 is 15 residues long. This CDR3 is CASSLNGQGTYEQYF. The CDR3 DNA reads TGTGCCAGCAGTTTAAACGGACAGGGAACCTACGAGCAGTACTTC.

The chain couples TRBV7-8 to TRBJ1-1, with no clear D. The germline CDR1 and CDR2 sequences are SGHVS and FQNEAQ. The CDR3 spans 12 residues. With 1 base removed from V and 5 bases from J, the gap between germline ends came to 5 bases. The CDR3 DNA follows: TGTGCCAGCAGCTTAGGGTTGACTGAAGCTTTCTTT. Protein: CASSLGLTEAFF.

This clonotype occurred many times. This CDR3 reads CASSRTRGTTDTQYF. The CDR3 bases are TGTGCCAGCAGTCGGACCAGGGGAACCACAGATACGCAGTATTTT. J is TRBJ2-3 and V is TRBV6-5; TRBD1 might be the D (6 bases). The V gene lost 5 bases and the J gene lost 2 bases, with 14 bases spanning the gap. CDR1 and CDR2 (germline): MNHEY, SVGAGI. The CDR3 contains 15 residues.

This clonotype ranks as medium-sized (0.01 to 0.1%). V and J are TRBV5-5 and TRBJ1-2; 7 bases fit TRBD1. This CDR3 is built from 14 residues. After removal of 4 bases from V and 3 bases from J, the junction contained 6 bases not matched to a gene. The V gene's germline CDR1 is SGHKS and CDR2 YYEKEE (reference sequence). DNA of the CDR3: TGTGCCAGCAGCCTACAACAGGGGTACTATGGCTACACCTTC. Residues: CASSLQQGYYGYTF.

This clonotype was counted at least ten times. The rearrangement joins TRBV6-6 to TRBJ2-5; D is ambiguous. From germline, CDR1 is MNHNY and CDR2 SVGAGI (reference sequence). Trimming pared 0 bases from V and 1 base from J, leaving 12 bases between. The CDR3 contains 16 residues. The CDR3 region is CASSYSPGTIQETQYF. CDR3 bases: TGTGCCAGCAGTTACTCCCCGGGCACCATCCAAGAGACCCAGTACTTC.

The chain employs TRBV11-3 and TRBJ2-4; TRBD2 matches 13 bases. After removal of 5 bases from V and 5 bases from J, the junction contained 9 bases not matched to a gene. Germline V gives CDR1 SGHNT, CDR2 YENEEA. The CDR3 loop spans 17 amino acids. The CDR3 DNA sequence: TGTGCCAGCAGCCCCGGGACTAGCGGGGCCTTTGAAAACATTCAGTACTTC. Translating gives CASSPGTSGAFENIQYF.

This clonotype was picked up one time. This chain joins TRBV18 and TRBJ1-2; the D gene is possibly TRBD1 (5 bases). Germline V gene sequence: CDR1 KGHSH, CDR2 LQKENI. The V end was cut by 3 bases, the J end by 6 bases, with 5 bases between. This CDR3 comprises 11 residues. CDR3 DNA sequence: TGTGCCAGCTCACCGGGGGATGGCTACACCTTC. It yields the protein CASSPGDGYTF.

This clonotype was counted only a few times. V gene TRBV5-1 combines with J gene TRBJ1-6; TRBD1 is a possible D gene (5 bases). The CDR3 is 16 residues long. Looked up from germline, CDR1 is SGHRS and CDR2 is YFSETQ. Trimming left V 0 bases short and J 7 bases short, with 14 bases between. CDR3 sequence: CASSLGTGRANSPLHF. The CDR3 DNA sequence: TGCGCCAGCAGCTTGGGGACGGGACGGGCCAATTCACCCCTCCACTTT.

The sample holds many counts of this clonotype. The J gene is TRBJ1-2, the V gene TRBV27; TRBD1 matches at 8 bases. The V gene end was trimmed by 5 bases and the J gene end by 6 bases; junction bases not matched to a gene: 11. This CDR3 region has 15 residues. Germline-derived CDR1 and CDR2 are MNHEY and SMNVEV (reference sequence). The CDR3 here is CASSKDRGLWDGYTF. The CDR3 DNA is TGTGCCAGCAGTAAAGACAGGGGTTTGTGGGATGGCTACACCTTC.

This clonotype has at least ten counts. The chain carries TRBV6-5 and TRBJ2-7, with D perhaps TRBD2 (7 bases). CDR1 is MNHEY and CDR2 is SVGAGI in the germline V gene. The CDR3 runs 15 residues. V was pared by 6 bases and J by 7 bases, with 22 bases between. The CDR3 DNA is TGTGCCAGCAGGAATTTTTTGGGGGGGGCAGGGGAGCAGTACTTC. It encodes CASRNFLGGAGEQYF.

This clonotype was observed many times. Mismatch with germline at one junction end may stem from a read error. The rearrangement links TRBV7-7 to TRBJ2-1; TRBD1 matches at 12 bases. There are 18 residues in the CDR3. Looked up from germline, CDR1 is SSHAT and CDR2 is FNYEAQ (reference sequence). The CDR3 bases are TGTGCTAGCAGTTCAGGGACAGGGGGCTCTATGATGCACAATGAGCAGTTCTTC. This sequence encodes CASSSGTGGSMMHNEQFF.

This chain links TRBV2 with TRBJ1-5; 9 bases match TRBD1. V was clipped by 5 bases and J by 9 bases; unmatched bases: 11. Germline V lookup: CDR1 SNHLY, CDR2 FYNNEI. The CDR3 consists of 15 residues. CDR3 nucleotides: TGTGCCAGCAGTAAGAGGACAGGGGCGGGCTGGCCCCAGCATTTT. It codes for CASSKRTGAGWPQHF.

Note on this clonotype: One base away lies a much larger clone, so this may be a sequencing read error. This sequence joins TRBV12-5 and TRBJ2-7; D ambiguous. V was cut by 4 bases and J by 2 bases, with 6 bases left in between. Germline assignment: CDR1 LGHNT and CDR2 FRNRAP. The CDR3 totals 12 residues. CDR3: CASGSPPYEQYF. The CDR3 nucleotides read TGTGCTAGTGGTTCACCCCCCTACGAGCAGTACTTC.

Of note for this clonotype: A much larger clonotype is one base distant, so this may be a read error. The chain uses TRBV20-1 and TRBJ2-3, with 8 bases matching TRBD2. The germline V gene has CDR1 DFQATT and CDR2 SNEGSKA (reference sequence). This CDR3 has 14 amino acids. The CDR3 region has the DNA TGCAGCTCTAGACGGCTAGCGGGCACAGCTACGCAGTATTTT. Protein sequence: CSSRRLAGTATQYF.

This clonotype was seen many times. The rearrangement joins TRBV11-2 to TRBJ1-2; D gene ambiguous. CDR1 and CDR2 from the germline V gene are SGHAT and FQNNGV. The CDR3 totals 16 residues. V was shortened by 3 bases and J by 6 bases, with 20 bases between the two germline ends. CDR3 sequence: CASSFFGREYPDGYTF. CDR3 coding DNA: TGTGCCAGCAGCTTCTTCGGTCGCGAATACCCCGATGGCTACACCTTC.

This chain joins TRBV3-1 and TRBJ2-1, with TRBD1 as a possible D gene (5 bases). Germline V CDR1 and CDR2: LGHDT, YNNKEL (reference sequence). The V gene lost 0 bases and the J gene lost 4 bases, with 10 bases spanning the gap. This CDR3 spans 15 amino acids. CDR3 residues: CASSQDTGQYNEQFF. As DNA, the CDR3 is TGTGCCAGCAGCCAAGATACAGGACAATACAATGAGCAGTTCTTC.

This clonotype was picked up many times. The chain couples TRBV11-3 to TRBJ1-6, with unresolved D. The CDR3 is 13 residues long. Deletions cut 0 bases from V and 10 bases from J, with 7 bases between. Germline lookup yields CDR1 SGHNT and CDR2 YENEEA. CDR3 loop: CASSLDAESPLHF. The CDR3 DNA reads TGTGCCAGCAGCTTAGATGCGGAATCACCCCTCCACTTT.

The sample holds many counts of this clonotype. The chain is built from TRBV20-1 and TRBJ1-2; TRBD1 might be the D (5 bases). Germline CDR1 DFQATT, CDR2 SNEGSKA (reference sequence). V was cut by 3 bases and J by 4 bases, with 15 bases left in between. This CDR3 has 14 amino acids. The CDR3: CSARGPRGPYGYTF. CDR3 DNA: TGCAGTGCTAGGGGACCCCGGGGACCCTATGGCTACACCTTC.

This clonotype was seen ten or more times. The rearrangement joins TRBV7-2 to TRBJ2-3; the match to TRBD2 covers 12 bases. Germline CDR1 is SGHTA and CDR2 is FQGNSA. The V segment lost 0 bases and the J segment 1 base; nucleotides outside the gene matches: 5. The CDR3 loop spans 18 amino acids. In nucleotides, the CDR3 is TGTGCCAGCAGCTTAGCTCGACCTAGCGGGAGGGGCACAGATACGCAGTATTTT. Amino acids: CASSLARPSGRGTDTQYF.

The chain carries TRBV6-2 or TRBV6-3 and TRBJ1-5; D is perhaps TRBD1 (5 bases). Trimming cost V 6 bases and J 14 bases, with 20 bases left between them. CDR1 is MNHEY and CDR2 is SVGEGT in the germline V gene. This CDR3 is built from 13 residues. CDR3 bases: TGTGCCAGCAGGGAAGCGGGGACGAACAATGAGCATTTT. Translating it yields CASREAGTNNEHF.

CDR3 residues: CASSPSGTLGQETQYF. The CDR3, as DNA: TGTGCCAGCAGTCCCTCCGGGACTCTCGGCCAAGAGACCCAGTACTTC. This rearrangement joins TRBV6-5 to TRBJ2-5; D might be TRBD2 (6 bases). The germline CDR1 and CDR2 sequences are MNHEY and SVGAGI. CDR3 length equals 16 residues. V was pared by 5 bases and J by 1 base, with 17 bases between.

There are many counts of this clonotype. This sequence joins TRBV7-9 and TRBJ2-5; D is uncertain. V lost 3 bases and J lost 4, with 9 bases in between. Germline CDR1 SEHNR, CDR2 FQNEAQ (reference sequence). The CDR3 sequence is 13 residues long. CDR3 protein: CASSFYPRETQYF. For the CDR3, the DNA is TGTGCCAGCAGCTTTTATCCCCGAGAGACCCAGTACTTC.

This clonotype came up many times. The chain couples TRBV10-3 to TRBJ2-7, with 9 bases identical to TRBD1. The germline gives CDR1 ENHRY, CDR2 SYGVKD. Trimming at V came to 5 bases and at J to 0 bases, leaving 5 bases not matched to a gene. The CDR3 runs 15 residues. CDR3 in amino acids: CAISMTGGSSYEQYF. The CDR3, as DNA: TGTGCCATCAGTATGACAGGGGGATCCTCCTACGAGCAGTACTTC.

This rearrangement joins TRBV15 to TRBJ2-1; TRBD2 aligns across 14 bases. The J segment lost 8 bases and the V segment lost 1 base, leaving 10 bases of the junction unmatched. The CDR3 extends over 18 amino acids. Germline V gives CDR1 LNHNV, CDR2 YYDKDF (reference sequence). The CDR3: CATSRGGGTSGSSDEQFF. CDR3 DNA: TGTGCCACCAGCAGAGGGGGGGGGACTAGCGGGAGTAGCGATGAGCAGTTCTTC.